Listed below are T cell receptor beta chains from one sample, sequenced in a study of identical twins. Each CDR3 protein is one row after TCRdb ran MiXCR on the 5' RACE reads. The sample holds under 500,000 distinct CDR3 sequences, around 15% seen once. This sample also appeared in a second study, on yellow fever vaccine responses in identical twins.

Sequenced input: CD4+ T cells sorted from blood. The receptors come from a woman under 30 in good health. Each CDR3 is given without its conserved first and last residue. A D gene is named only where the DNA matches it firmly.

j_call d_call v_call cdr3_aa
TRBJ1-4 NA TRBV20-1 SARRGSYNEKLF
TRBJ2-2 TRBD1 TRBV4-1 ASSQQRPTGGGNTGELF
TRBJ2-5 NA TRBV20-1 SARGTETQY
TRBJ1-3 NA TRBV29-1 SVVAGGNTIY
TRBJ2-3 TRBD2 TRBV20-1 SAFSGKSDTQY
TRBJ2-1 TRBD2 TRBV6-1 ASRGLAGGVYNEQF
TRBJ2-1 NA TRBV9 ASSGGPHNEQF
TRBJ2-7 NA TRBV6-5 ASRYRQETYEQY
TRBJ2-1 NA TRBV7-3 ASSPTPGYNEQF
TRBJ2-7 TRBD1 TRBV12-3/TRBV12-4 ASSPGQGISYEQY
TRBJ2-5 NA TRBV28 ASSFERREETQY
TRBJ2-7 NA TRBV20-1 SARNRNSYEQY
TRBJ1-4 NA TRBV15 ATSIAQSGGEKLF
TRBJ2-7 NA TRBV2 ASTTPGAYEQY
TRBJ2-6 TRBD1 TRBV10-3 AISESGQSSGANVLT
TRBJ2-1 NA TRBV12-5 ASGFSPQYNEQF
TRBJ2-1 NA TRBV20-1 SAGKNRPGAGNEQF
TRBJ2-5 NA TRBV9 ASSVATRGVGETQY
TRBJ2-5 NA TRBV20-1 SARFGGMEETQY
TRBJ2-5 NA TRBV6-6 ASKVPGGETQY
TRBJ2-1 NA TRBV6-5 ASRYRRDNEQF
TRBJ2-2 NA TRBV7-9 ASSRTPNTGELF
TRBJ2-7 TRBD1 TRBV7-2 ASSLAAPGTGGSEQY
TRBJ2-1 NA TRBV29-1 SGYRGGYNEQF
TRBJ2-3 TRBD2 TRBV27 ASTMTSGIPTSTDTQY
TRBJ2-7 NA TRBV30 AWSVSALIYEQY
TRBJ1-6 NA TRBV7-2 ASSSYRNSPLH
TRBJ2-2 NA TRBV12-3/TRBV12-4 ATKGTSTGELF
TRBJ2-2 NA TRBV10-3 AIRKTDNTGELF
TRBJ2-1 TRBD2 TRBV4-1 ASSHGRPGTSGGSSYNEQI
TRBJ2-7 TRBD2 TRBV12-3/TRBV12-4 ASKGAFGGEVYEQY
TRBJ1-2 NA TRBV2 ASSPRAQANYGYT
TRBJ1-5 NA TRBV6-1 ASVGWGATNQPQH
TRBJ2-5 NA TRBV29-1 SVGHPAGQETQY
TRBJ2-7 NA TRBV28 ASGAPGTSYEQY
TRBJ2-5 NA TRBV6-1 ASSPGRSQETQY
TRBJ2-7 NA TRBV27 ASSLRGTEYEQY
TRBJ2-7 NA TRBV20-1 SSRRQVRGIDPYEQY
TRBJ2-7 NA TRBV9 ASSVYPSSYEQY
TRBJ1-1 NA TRBV5-5 ASLHSGRNTEAF
TRBJ2-5 NA TRBV5-1 ASSLGRGSTGDQETQY
TRBJ2-3 NA TRBV2 ASSLVEGGTLSTDTQY
TRBJ2-7 TRBD2 TRBV11-2 ASSQTSGAIYEQY